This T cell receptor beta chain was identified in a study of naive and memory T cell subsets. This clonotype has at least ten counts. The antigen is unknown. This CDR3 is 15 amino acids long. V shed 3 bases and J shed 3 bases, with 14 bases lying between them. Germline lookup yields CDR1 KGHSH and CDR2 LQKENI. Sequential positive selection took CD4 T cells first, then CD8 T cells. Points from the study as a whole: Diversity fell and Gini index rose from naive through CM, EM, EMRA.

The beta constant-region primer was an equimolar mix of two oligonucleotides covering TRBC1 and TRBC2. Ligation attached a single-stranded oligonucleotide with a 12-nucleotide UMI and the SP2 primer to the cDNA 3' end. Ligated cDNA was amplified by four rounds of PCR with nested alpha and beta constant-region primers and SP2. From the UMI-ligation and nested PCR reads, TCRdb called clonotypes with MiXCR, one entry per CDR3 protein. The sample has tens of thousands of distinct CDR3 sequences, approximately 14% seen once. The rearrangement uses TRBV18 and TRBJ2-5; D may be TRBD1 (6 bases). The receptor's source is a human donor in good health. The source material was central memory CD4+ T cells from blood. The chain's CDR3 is CASSPFQGSEETQYF. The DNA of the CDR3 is TGTGCCAGCTCACCGTTCCAGGGGTCGGAAGAGACCCAGTACTTC.